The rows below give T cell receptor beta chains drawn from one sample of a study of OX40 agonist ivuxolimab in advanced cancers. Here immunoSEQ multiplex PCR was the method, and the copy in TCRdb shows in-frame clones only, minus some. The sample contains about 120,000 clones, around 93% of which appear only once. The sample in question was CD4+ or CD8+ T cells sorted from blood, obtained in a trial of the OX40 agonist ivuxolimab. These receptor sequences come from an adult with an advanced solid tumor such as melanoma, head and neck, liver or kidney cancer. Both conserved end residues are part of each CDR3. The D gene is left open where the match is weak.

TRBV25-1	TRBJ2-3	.	CASSVPSTDTQYF	TGTGCCAGCAGTGTTCCTAGCACAGATACGCAGTATTTT
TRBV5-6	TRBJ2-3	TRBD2	CASSFLGGLDTQYF	TGTGCCAGCAGCTTCCTGGGAGGGTTGGATACGCAGTATTTT
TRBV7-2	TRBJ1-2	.	CASSLIGIPNYGYTF	TGTGCCAGCAGCTTAATAGGGATCCCAAACTATGGCTACACCTTC
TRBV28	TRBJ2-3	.	CASINRVTDTQYF	TGTGCCAGCATAAACAGGGTCACAGATACGCAGTATTTT
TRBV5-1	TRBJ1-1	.	CASSDGQMNTEAFF	TGCGCCAGCAGCGATGGACAGATGAACACTGAAGCTTTCTTT
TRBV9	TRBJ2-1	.	CASSLRQFYNEQFF	TGTGCCAGCAGCCTGCGACAGTTTTACAATGAGCAGTTCTTC
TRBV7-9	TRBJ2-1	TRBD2	CASSSTSGRRNEQFF	TGTGCCAGCAGCTCGACTAGCGGGAGGAGAAATGAGCAGTTCTTC
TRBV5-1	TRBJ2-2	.	CASSVGGETGELFF	TGCGCCAGCAGCGTAGGAGGGGAAACCGGGGAGCTGTTTTTT
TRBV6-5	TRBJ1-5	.	CASSYLQGNQPQHF	TGTGCCAGCAGTTACTTACAGGGTAATCAGCCCCAGCATTTT
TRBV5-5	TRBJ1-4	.	CASSLPREREKLFF	TGTGCCAGCAGCCTTCCCAGGGAGAGGGAAAAACTGTTTTTT
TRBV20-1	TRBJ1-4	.	CSASLGEKLFF	TGCAGTGCTTCCTTGGGGGAAAAACTGTTTTTT
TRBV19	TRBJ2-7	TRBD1	CASTPDRGSTYEQYF	TGTGCCAGTACCCCGGACAGGGGGAGCACCTACGAGCAGTACTTC
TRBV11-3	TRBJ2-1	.	CASSLVGYEQFF	TGTGCCAGCAGCTTAGTGGGGTATGAGCAGTTCTTC
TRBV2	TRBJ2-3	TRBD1	CASSPGQGVDTQYF	TGTGCCAGCAGTCCGGGACAGGGTGTAGATACGCAGTATTTT
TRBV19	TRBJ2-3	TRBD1	CASSNPRGPFPVGTDTQYF	TGTGCCAGTAGTAACCCCAGGGGGCCCTTCCCGGTTGGCACAGATACGCAGTATTTT
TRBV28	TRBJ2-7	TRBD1	CASSPTTGDYEQYF	TGTGCCAGCAGTCCTACGACAGGGGACTACGAGCAGTACTTC
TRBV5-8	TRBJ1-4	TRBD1	CASSLGWDRGSEKLFF	TGTGCCAGCAGCTTGGGTTGGGACAGGGGTAGTGAAAAACTGTTTTTT
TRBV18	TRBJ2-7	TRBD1	CASSLPGQGAYEQYF	TGTGCCAGCTCATTACCGGGACAGGGGGCGTACGAGCAGTACTTC
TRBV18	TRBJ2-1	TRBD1	CASSPQRQGGNEQFF	TGTGCCAGCTCACCACAGAGACAGGGGGGAAATGAGCAGTTCTTC
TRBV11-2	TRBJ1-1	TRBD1	CASSFRGGMNTEAFF	TGTGCCAGCAGCTTCAGGGGGGGCATGAACACTGAAGCTTTCTTT